Listed here are 20 T cell receptor beta chains from one sample, sequenced in a study of blood T cell repertoires in COVID-19. Sequenced by immunoSEQ multiplex PCR; TCRdb stores in-frame clones only, minus some. Of some 150,000 clones in the sample, 65% to 90% were seen once. Specimen: peripheral blood. The receptors were sampled from a man in his sixties or seventies with acute or convalescent COVID-19.

The rearrangement uses TRBV7-2 and TRBJ1-3, with D possibly TRBD1 on 5 matching bases. Trimming shortened V by 0 bases and J by 3 bases, and 12 bases separated the two germline ends. This CDR3 is 16 amino acids long. CDR1 is SGHTA, CDR2 FQGNSA, per germline. This chain's CDR3 is CASSLATAGLGNTIYF. DNA for the CDR3: TGTGCCAGCAGCTTAGCCACAGCAGGGCTTGGAAACACCATATATTTT. Using reference TRBV7-2 and TRBJ1-3 for the parts outside the CDR3, the full variable domain is GAGVSQSPSNKVTEKGKDVELRCDPISGHTALYWYRQSLGQGLEFLIYFQGNSAPDKSGLPSDRFSAERTGGSVSTLTIQRTQQEDSAVYLCASSLATAGLGNTIYFGEGSWLTVV.

This chain joins TRBV7-3 and TRBJ2-1; a weak D match, TRBD2 (6 bases). The germline V gene encodes CDR1 SGHTA and CDR2 FQGTGA. The CDR3 covers 18 residues. V was trimmed by 3 bases and J by 4 bases, leaving 22 bases between them. CDR3: CASSFIVADRYQYNEQFF. The DNA of the CDR3 is TGTGCCAGCAGCTTCATTGTAGCGGACCGATATCAGTACAATGAGCAGTTCTTC.

The genes are TRBV4-2 and TRBJ2-7; 7 bases line up with TRBD2. V trimming: 2 bases; J trimming: 3 bases; junction bases outside the gene matches: 4. The germline gives CDR1 LGHNA, CDR2 YNFKEQ. The CDR3 runs 14 residues. CDR3: CASSQHAGDYEQYF. CDR3 nucleotides: TGTGCCAGCAGCCAACATGCGGGGGACTACGAGCAGTACTTC.

The chain couples TRBV5-1 to TRBJ1-5; no clear D gene. Trimming took off 2 bases at V and 6 bases at J, with 9 bases between the two ends. Looked up from germline, CDR1 is SGHRS and CDR2 is YFSETQ. The CDR3 spans 13 residues. The CDR3 loop reads CASSLTVGQPQHF. The CDR3 DNA sequence: TGCGCCAGCAGCTTAACAGTGGGTCAGCCCCAGCATTTT.

The DNA for the CDR3 is TGTGCCAGCAGCTTTGGACAGGGACAAGGACAGCCCCAGCATTTT. Amino acid sequence: CASSFGQGQGQPQHF. The rearrangement uses TRBV7-2 and TRBJ1-5; 8 bases line up with TRBD1. Per germline, CDR1 SGHTA and CDR2 FQGNSA. The CDR3 contains 15 residues. After removal of 3 bases from V and 7 bases from J, the junction contained 8 bases not matched to a gene.

V usage is TRBV19 and J usage is TRBJ2-5; maybe TRBD2 (5 bases). Germline values: CDR1 LNHDA, CDR2 SQIVND (reference sequence). This CDR3 spans 12 amino acids. The V and J ends lost 5 bases and 5 bases respectively, with 9 bases between them. The CDR3 nucleotides read TGTGCCAGTAGTCTCCGCGGGGAGACCCAGTACTTC. Its translation is CASSLRGETQYF. Supplemented by reference TRBV19 and TRBJ2-5, the full variable domain reads DGGITQSPKYLFRKEGQNVTLSCEQNLNHDAMYWYRQDPGQGLRLIYYSQIVNDFQKGDIAEGYSVSREKKESFPLTVTSAQKNPTAFYLCASSLRGETQYFGPGTRLLVL.

The gene calls are TRBV28 and TRBJ1-3, with TRBD1 as a possible D gene (5 bases). This CDR3 contains 16 residues. Per germline, CDR1 MDHEN and CDR2 SYDVKM. Trimming shortened V by 2 bases and J by 4 bases, and 15 bases separated the two germline ends. This CDR3 reads CASSLGPGGEGNTIYF. As DNA, the CDR3 is TGTGCCAGCAGTTTAGGGCCAGGAGGGGAAGGAAACACCATATATTTT.

The chain recombines TRBV5-6 with TRBJ2-3; tentative D call: TRBD1 (5 bases). CDR1 and CDR2 (germline): SGHDT, YYEEEE. CDR3 size: 15 residues. V was trimmed by 0 bases and J by 0 bases, leaving 8 bases between them. CDR3: CASSLEPGSTDTQYF. The CDR3 DNA is TGTGCCAGCAGCTTGGAACCAGGGAGCACAGATACGCAGTATTTT.

The rearrangement joins TRBV18 to TRBJ1-4; no clear D. Trimming removed 2 bases from V and 7 bases from J, with 14 bases in between. Germline V gene sequence: CDR1 KGHSH, CDR2 LQKENI. The CDR3 contains 15 residues. The CDR3 here is CASSPRSTSGEKLFF. DNA for the CDR3: TGTGCCAGCTCACCAAGGTCCACCTCGGGTGAAAAACTGTTTTTT.

This chain uses TRBV4-1 with TRBJ2-7; 8 positions agree with TRBD2. The V gene end was trimmed by 2 bases and the J gene end by 5 bases; junction bases not matched to a gene: 11. The CDR3 totals 16 residues. The V gene's germline CDR1 is MGHRA and CDR2 YSYEKL. This CDR3 is CASSQPKSGSLNEQYF. CDR3 nucleotide sequence: TGCGCCAGCAGCCAACCGAAGAGCGGGAGCCTTAACGAGCAGTACTTC.

V and J are TRBV7-3 and TRBJ2-3; D is unclear. V lost 2 bases and J 6 bases, leaving 15 bases between the germline ends. CDR1 is SGHTA and CDR2 is FQGTGA in the germline V gene. The CDR3 sequence is 15 residues long. CDR3 sequence: CASSLEMTGWDTQYF. As DNA, the CDR3 is TGTGCCAGCAGCTTAGAGATGACTGGCTGGGATACGCAGTATTTT.

The chain has TRBV6-1 and TRBJ2-5; D perhaps matches TRBD2 (6 bases). Trimming cost V 0 bases and J 4 bases, with 15 bases left between them. This CDR3 is 16 amino acids long. Germline-derived CDR1 and CDR2 are MNHNS and SASEGT. The CDR3 nucleotides read TGTGCCAGCAGTGAAGCGCGAATGGGGGGTGCAGAGACCCAGTACTTC. This encodes CASSEARMGGAETQYF.

The genes are TRBV28 and TRBJ2-5; 14 nucleotides align to TRBD2. The V gene end was trimmed by 4 bases and the J gene end by 5 bases; junction bases not matched to a gene: 6. This CDR3 has 16 amino acids. Germline values: CDR1 MDHEN, CDR2 SYDVKM. The CDR3 DNA reads TGTGCCAGCAGTTCCTCGGGACTAGCGGGAGCGGAGACCCAGTACTTC. This codes for CASSSSGLAGAETQYF.

V and J are TRBV18 and TRBJ2-7, with 11 bases aligning to TRBD2. The CDR3 contains 15 residues. Germline lookup yields CDR1 KGHSH and CDR2 LQKENI. The J segment lost 2 bases and the V segment lost 5 bases, leaving 5 bases of the junction unmatched. CDR3 nucleotides: TGTGCCAGCTCATTTGGGACTAGCGGACCCTACGAGCAGTACTTC. Translated, it gives CASSFGTSGPYEQYF.

The rearrangement links TRBV28 to TRBJ2-1; the D gene is possibly TRBD2 (6 bases). Trimming took 7 bases from V and 3 from J, leaving 16 bases between them. CDR1 MDHEN and CDR2 SYDVKM come from the germline V gene. This CDR3 has 15 residues. In nucleotides, the CDR3 is TGTGCCAGCATCCCGCCTAGCGTCTTCTACAATGAGCAGTTCTTC. This encodes CASIPPSVFYNEQFF. The full variable domain, its missing parts supplied by reference TRBV28 and TRBJ2-1, is DVKVTQSSRYLVKRTGEKVFLECVQDMDHENMFWYRQDPGLGLRLIYFSYDVKMKEKGDIPEGYSVSREKKERFSLILESASTNQTSMYLCASIPPSVFYNEQFFGPGTRLTVL.

The gene calls are TRBV2 and TRBJ1-3; a weak D match, TRBD1 (6 bases). Deletions cut 4 bases from V and 0 bases from J, with 10 bases between. This CDR3 spans 15 amino acids. Looked up from germline, CDR1 is SNHLY and CDR2 is FYNNEI. CDR3 region: CASSADRSSGNTIYF. The CDR3 DNA reads as TGTGCCAGCAGTGCTGACAGGTCCTCTGGAAACACCATATATTTT.

This rearrangement joins TRBV6-2 or TRBV6-3 to TRBJ2-5; D unclear. The V gene lost 5 bases and the J gene lost 4 bases, with 8 bases spanning the gap. The germline V gene has CDR1 MNHEY and CDR2 SVGEGT. This CDR3 has 12 residues. The CDR3 DNA sequence: TGTGCCAGCAGTGGGTTAGCAGAGACCCAGTACTTC. Amino acid sequence: CASSGLAETQYF.

The V gene is TRBV7-8, the J gene TRBJ1-2; 7 bases are shared with TRBD1. CDR3 length: 14 residues. V shed 5 bases, J shed 1 base, and the junction held 4 bases outside the gene matches. Germline loops: CDR1 SGHVS, CDR2 FQNEAQ. Written as DNA, the CDR3 is TGTGCCAGCAGCCGTGACAGGGTTAACTATGGCTACACCTTC. This gives the protein CASSRDRVNYGYTF.

The V and J genes are TRBV4-1 and TRBJ2-7, with TRBD1 matching 7 bases. CDR3 length: 16 residues. Losses at the gene ends were 4 bases for V and 0 bases for J; bases not matched to a gene: 9. Germline V CDR1 and CDR2: MGHRA, YSYEKL. The DNA for the CDR3 is TGCGCCAGCAGCCTCCTAGGGGGCGGCCGCTCCTACGAGCAGTACTTC. This codes for CASSLLGGGRSYEQYF.

The V call is TRBV14, the J call TRBJ2-7; D unresolved. The germline CDR1 and CDR2 sequences are SGHDN and FVKESK. This CDR3 region has 14 residues. Between the trimmed V and J ends, which lost 2 bases and 6 bases, there was a span of 14 bases. The CDR3 here is CASSQQTTFIEQYF. DNA for the CDR3: TGTGCCAGCAGCCAACAAACAACGTTCATCGAGCAGTACTTC.